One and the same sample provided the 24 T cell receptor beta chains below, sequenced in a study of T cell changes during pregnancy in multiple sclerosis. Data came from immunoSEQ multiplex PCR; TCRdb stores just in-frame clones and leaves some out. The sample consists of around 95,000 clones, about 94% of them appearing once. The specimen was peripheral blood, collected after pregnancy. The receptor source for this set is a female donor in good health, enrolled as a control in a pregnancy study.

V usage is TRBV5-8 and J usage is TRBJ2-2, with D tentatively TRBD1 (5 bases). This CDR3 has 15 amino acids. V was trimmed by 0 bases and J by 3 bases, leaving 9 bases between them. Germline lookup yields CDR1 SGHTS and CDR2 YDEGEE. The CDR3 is CASSLGVGDTGELFF. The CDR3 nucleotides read TGTGCCAGCAGCTTGGGGGTAGGGGACACCGGGGAGCTGTTTTTT.

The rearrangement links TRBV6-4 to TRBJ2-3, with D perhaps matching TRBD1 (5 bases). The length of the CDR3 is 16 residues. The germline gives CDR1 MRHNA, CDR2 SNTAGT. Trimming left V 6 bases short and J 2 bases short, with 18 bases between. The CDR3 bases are TGTGCCAGCAGACCAACCCCCCTAGGGGTCACAGATACGCAGTATTTT. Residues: CASRPTPLGVTDTQYF.

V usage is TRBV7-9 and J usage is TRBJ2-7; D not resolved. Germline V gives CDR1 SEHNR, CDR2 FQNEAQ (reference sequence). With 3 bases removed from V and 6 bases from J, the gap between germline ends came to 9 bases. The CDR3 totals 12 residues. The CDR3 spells CASSFRSPEQYF. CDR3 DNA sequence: TGTGCCAGCAGCTTCCGGAGCCCCGAGCAGTACTTC.

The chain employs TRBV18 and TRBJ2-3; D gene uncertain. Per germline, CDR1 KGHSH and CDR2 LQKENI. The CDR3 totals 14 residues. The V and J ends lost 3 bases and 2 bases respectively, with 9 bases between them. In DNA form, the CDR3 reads TGTGCCAGCTCACCCTTACAGATCACAGATACGCAGTATTTT. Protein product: CASSPLQITDTQYF.

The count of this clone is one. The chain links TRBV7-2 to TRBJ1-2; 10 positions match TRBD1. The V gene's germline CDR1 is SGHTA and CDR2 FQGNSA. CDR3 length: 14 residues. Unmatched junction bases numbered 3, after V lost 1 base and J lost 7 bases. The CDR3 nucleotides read TGTGCCAGCAGCTTAGGACAGGGGGCGCGTGGCTACACCTTC. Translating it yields CASSLGQGARGYTF.

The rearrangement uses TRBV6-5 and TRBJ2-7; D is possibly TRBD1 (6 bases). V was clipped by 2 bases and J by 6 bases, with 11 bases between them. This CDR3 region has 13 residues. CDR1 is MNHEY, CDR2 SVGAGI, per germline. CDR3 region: CASSYNEGVEQYF. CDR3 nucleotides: TGTGCCAGCAGTTACAACGAGGGGGTCGAGCAGTACTTC.

CDR3 loop: CACGQGALNQPQHF. The CDR3 DNA follows: TGTGCCTGTGGACAGGGGGCCTTGAATCAGCCCCAGCATTTT. The chain uses TRBV30 and TRBJ1-5, with 11 bases that match TRBD1. Germline loops: CDR1 GTSNPN, CDR2 SVGIG (reference sequence). V lost 6 bases and J lost 4; bases outside the gene matches: 5. CDR3 length: 14 amino acids.

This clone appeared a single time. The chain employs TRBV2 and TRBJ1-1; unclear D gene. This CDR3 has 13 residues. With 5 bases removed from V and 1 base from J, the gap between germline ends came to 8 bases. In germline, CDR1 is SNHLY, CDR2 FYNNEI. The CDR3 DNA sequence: TGTGCCAGCAGTTGGAACAGGAACACTGAAGCTTTCTTT. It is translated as CASSWNRNTEAFF.

CDR3 sequence: CASSWGPGQLAKNIQYF. As DNA, the CDR3 is TGTGCCAGCAGCTGGGGGCCGGGCCAACTAGCCAAAAACATTCAGTACTTC. The chain combines TRBV5-4 with TRBJ2-4; TRBD1 might be the D (6 bases). The CDR3 is 17 residues long. Germline CDR1 SGHNT, CDR2 YYREEE (reference sequence). Trimming shortened V by 3 bases and J by 0 bases, and 16 bases separated the two germline ends.

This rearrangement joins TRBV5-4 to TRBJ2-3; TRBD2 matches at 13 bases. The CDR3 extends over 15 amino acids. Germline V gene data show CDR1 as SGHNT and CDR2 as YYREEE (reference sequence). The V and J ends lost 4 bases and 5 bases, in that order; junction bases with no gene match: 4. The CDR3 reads CASSPGLAGLDTQYF. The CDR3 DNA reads TGTGCCAGCAGCCCGGGACTAGCGGGATTAGATACGCAGTATTTT.

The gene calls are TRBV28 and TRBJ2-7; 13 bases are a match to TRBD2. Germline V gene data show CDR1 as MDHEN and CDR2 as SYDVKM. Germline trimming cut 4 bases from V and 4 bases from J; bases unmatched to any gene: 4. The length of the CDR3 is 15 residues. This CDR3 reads CASSSTSGRGYEQYF. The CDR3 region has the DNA TGTGCCAGCAGTTCTACTAGCGGGAGGGGGTACGAGCAGTACTTC.

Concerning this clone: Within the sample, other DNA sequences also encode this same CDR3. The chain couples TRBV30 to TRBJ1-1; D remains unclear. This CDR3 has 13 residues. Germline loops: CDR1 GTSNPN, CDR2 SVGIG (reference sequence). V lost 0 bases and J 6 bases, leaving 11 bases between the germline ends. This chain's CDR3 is CAWSVGGGAEAFF. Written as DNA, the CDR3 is TGTGCCTGGAGTGTAGGAGGAGGAGCTGAAGCTTTCTTT.

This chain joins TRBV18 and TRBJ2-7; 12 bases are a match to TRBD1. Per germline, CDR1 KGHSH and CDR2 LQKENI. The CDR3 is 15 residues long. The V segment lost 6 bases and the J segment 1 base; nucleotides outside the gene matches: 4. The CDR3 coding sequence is TGTGCCAGCTCCCTGGGACAGGGGGCTTCCTACGAGCAGTACTTC. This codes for CASSLGQGASYEQYF.

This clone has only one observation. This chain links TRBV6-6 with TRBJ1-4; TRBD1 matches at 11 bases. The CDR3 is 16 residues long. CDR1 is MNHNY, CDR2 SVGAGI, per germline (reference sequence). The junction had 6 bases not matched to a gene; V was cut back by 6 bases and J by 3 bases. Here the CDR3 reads CASSRRTGGSNEKLFF. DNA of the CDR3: TGTGCCAGCAGCCGAAGGACAGGGGGCTCTAATGAAAAACTGTTTTTT.

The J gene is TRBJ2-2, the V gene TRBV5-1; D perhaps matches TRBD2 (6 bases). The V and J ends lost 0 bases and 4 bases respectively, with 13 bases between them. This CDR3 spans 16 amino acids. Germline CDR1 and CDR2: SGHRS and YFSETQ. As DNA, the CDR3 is TGCGCCAGCAGCTTGGTGGGGCAGGGAGGCACCGGGGAGCTGTTTTTT. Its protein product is CASSLVGQGGTGELFF.

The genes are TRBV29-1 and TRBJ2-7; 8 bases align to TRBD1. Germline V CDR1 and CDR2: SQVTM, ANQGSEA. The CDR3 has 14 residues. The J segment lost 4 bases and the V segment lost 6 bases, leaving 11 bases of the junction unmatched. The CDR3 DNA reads TGCAGCGTCAGACCCGGGAGACAGGGGTACGAGCAGTACTTC. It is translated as CSVRPGRQGYEQYF.

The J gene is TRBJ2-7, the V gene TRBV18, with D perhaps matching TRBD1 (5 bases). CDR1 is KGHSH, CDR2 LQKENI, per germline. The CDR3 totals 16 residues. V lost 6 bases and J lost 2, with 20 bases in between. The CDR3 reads CASSSTTPEQAYEQYF. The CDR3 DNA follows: TGTGCCAGCTCGTCTACTACGCCGGAACAGGCCTACGAGCAGTACTTC.

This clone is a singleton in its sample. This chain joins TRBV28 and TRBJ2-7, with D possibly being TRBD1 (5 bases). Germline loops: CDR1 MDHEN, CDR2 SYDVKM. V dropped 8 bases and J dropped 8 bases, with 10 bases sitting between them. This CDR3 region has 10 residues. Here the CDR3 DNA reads TGTGCCAGCGGGGCGTACCAGCAGTACTTC. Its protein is CASGAYQQYF.

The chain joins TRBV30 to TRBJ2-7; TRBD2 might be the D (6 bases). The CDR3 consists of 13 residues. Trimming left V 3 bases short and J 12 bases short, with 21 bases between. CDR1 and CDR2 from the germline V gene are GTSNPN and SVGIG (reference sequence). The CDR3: CAWSQSRTTAAYF. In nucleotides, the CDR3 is TGTGCCTGGAGCCAATCCCGGACTACCGCGGCGTACTTC.

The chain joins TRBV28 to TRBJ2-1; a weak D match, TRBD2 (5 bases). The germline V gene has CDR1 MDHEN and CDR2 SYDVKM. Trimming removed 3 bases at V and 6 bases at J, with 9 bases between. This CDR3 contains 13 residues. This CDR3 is CASSLELVNEQFF. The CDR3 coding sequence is TGTGCCAGCAGTTTGGAACTAGTCAATGAGCAGTTCTTC.

The CDR3 loop reads CAIQKGGDEGEQFF. As DNA, the CDR3 is TGTGCCATTCAAAAAGGGGGGGATGAGGGTGAGCAGTTCTTC. V is TRBV6-4 and J is TRBJ2-1, with D perhaps TRBD2 (7 bases). The CDR3 consists of 14 residues. Looked up from germline, CDR1 is MRHNA and CDR2 is SNTAGT. The V and J ends lost 10 bases and 9 bases respectively, with 22 bases between them.

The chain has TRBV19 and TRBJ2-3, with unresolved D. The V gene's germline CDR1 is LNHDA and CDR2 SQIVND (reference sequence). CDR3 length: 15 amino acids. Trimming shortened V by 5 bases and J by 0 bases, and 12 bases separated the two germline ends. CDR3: CASSLEAVSTDTQYF. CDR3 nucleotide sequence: TGTGCCAGTAGTCTCGAGGCCGTCAGCACAGATACGCAGTATTTT. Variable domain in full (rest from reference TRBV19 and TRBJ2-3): DGGITQSPKYLFRKEGQNVTLSCEQNLNHDAMYWYRQDPGQGLRLIYYSQIVNDFQKGDIAEGYSVSREKKESFPLTVTSAQKNPTAFYLCASSLEAVSTDTQYFGPGTRLTVL.

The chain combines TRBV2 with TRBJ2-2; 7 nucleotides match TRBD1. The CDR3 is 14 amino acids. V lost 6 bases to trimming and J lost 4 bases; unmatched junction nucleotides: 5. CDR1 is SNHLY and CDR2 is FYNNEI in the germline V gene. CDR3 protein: CASRAQGITGELFF. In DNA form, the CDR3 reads TGTGCCAGCAGAGCACAGGGGATCACCGGGGAGCTGTTTTTT.

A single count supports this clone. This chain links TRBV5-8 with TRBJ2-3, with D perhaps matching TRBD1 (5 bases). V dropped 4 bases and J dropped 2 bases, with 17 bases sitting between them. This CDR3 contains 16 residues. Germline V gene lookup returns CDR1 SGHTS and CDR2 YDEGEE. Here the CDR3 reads CASSGGRVRDTDTQYF. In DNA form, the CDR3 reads TGTGCCAGCAGCGGCGGACGAGTCAGGGACACAGATACGCAGTATTTT. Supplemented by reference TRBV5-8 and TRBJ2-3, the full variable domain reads EAGVTQSPTHLIKTRGQQATLRCSPISGHTSVYWYQQALGLGLQFLLWYDEGEERNRGNFPPRFSGRQFPNYSSELNVNALELEDSALYLCASSGGRVRDTDTQYFGPGTRLTVL.